These T cell receptor beta chains were read from a single sample in a study of identical twins. In TCRdb, the 5' RACE reads were re-called with MiXCR into one record per CDR3 protein. The sample gives some 570,000 distinct CDR3 sequences, about 22% of which show up once; approximately 0.5% is in the top ten. This same sample was also taken into another study, of yellow fever vaccine responses in identical twins.

The source material was CD4+ T cells sorted from blood. The receptor set was obtained from a woman younger than 35 in good health. CDR3s leave out the opening cysteine and the closing phenylalanine or tryptophan. Fields, in order: J gene, V gene, CDR3 protein.

TRBJ2-5 | TRBV4-1 | ASSQHASGGAKTKETQY
TRBJ2-1 | TRBV7-2 | ASSMRGISSYNEQF
TRBJ1-4 | TRBV10-3 | AIRDGINEKLF
TRBJ1-5 | TRBV2 | ASKRTGAVNQPQH
TRBJ2-3 | TRBV24-1 | ATSQRGLPDTQY
TRBJ1-5 | TRBV18 | ASSPPGRGGQPQH
TRBJ2-3 | TRBV4-2 | ASSQERGGATDTQY
TRBJ2-7 | TRBV7-9 | ASSLEEARSYEQY
TRBJ1-1 | TRBV28 | ASSLFDRETPEAF
TRBJ2-3 | TRBV10-3 | AISERVVNTDTQY
TRBJ2-1 | TRBV10-3 | AISERPSGIKSDRSNEQF
TRBJ1-4 | TRBV5-6 | ASSENRVVNEKLF
TRBJ2-3 | TRBV4-1 | ASSQGQGAGDTQY
TRBJ2-3 | TRBV12-3/TRBV12-4 | ASTRADFPDTQY
TRBJ1-2 | TRBV11-1 | ASSFVGSGYGYT
TRBJ1-2 | TRBV28 | ASSLWAASNYGYT
TRBJ1-2 | TRBV20-1 | SATDRGRGYGYT
TRBJ2-4 | TRBV3-1 | ASSQTGTIRY
TRBJ2-5 | TRBV5-1 | ASSTGTSEETQY
TRBJ2-5 | TRBV20-1 | SARPGLAGVETQY
TRBJ1-2 | TRBV12-3/TRBV12-4 | ASNPGGEGYGYT
TRBJ2-5 | TRBV18 | ASSPLKETQY
TRBJ2-5 | TRBV15 | ATSRPVRETQY
TRBJ2-3 | TRBV20-1 | SARGQGADTQY
TRBJ2-1 | TRBV14 | ASSQVGTNYNEQF
TRBJ2-1 | TRBV7-2 | ASSLADRVAKQF
TRBJ2-3 | TRBV5-1 | ASTLPLAGGADTQY
TRBJ2-3 | TRBV7-3 | ASSINSGGGTDTQY
TRBJ1-1 | TRBV5-1 | ASSFGQGGVTEAF
TRBJ2-5 | TRBV4-2 | ASSQDVGAGETQY
TRBJ1-3 | TRBV20-1 | SATPGRLDTIY
TRBJ1-1 | TRBV5-1 | ASSLEGMINTEAF
TRBJ1-5 | TRBV12-3/TRBV12-4 | ASSPPNQPQH
TRBJ1-5 | TRBV12-3/TRBV12-4 | ASSLPGEGNQPQH
TRBJ2-1 | TRBV11-3 | ASSLTSGIGEQF
TRBJ2-2 | TRBV29-1 | SVAGFRQNTGELF
TRBJ2-1 | TRBV10-1 | ASSLTSGMSYNEQF
TRBJ2-5 | TRBV3-1 | ASSQALAEETQY
TRBJ2-1 | TRBV4-2 | ASSQESGGTYNEQF
TRBJ2-2 | TRBV7-3 | ASSLDVDRELF
TRBJ2-1 | TRBV6-2/TRBV6-3 | ASSPTGGDRAEQF
TRBJ2-6 | TRBV12-3/TRBV12-4 | ASSPGQGTGGANVLT
TRBJ2-7 | TRBV7-9 | ASSLGTAPYEQY
TRBJ2-2 | TRBV25-1 | ASSVQGRDTGELF
TRBJ1-2 | TRBV12-3/TRBV12-4 | ASSFQTGLTYGYT
TRBJ2-2 | TRBV7-6 | ASSLVRTEGTGELF
TRBJ2-2 | TRBV12-3/TRBV12-4 | ASRNRGSDTGELF
TRBJ2-1 | TRBV9 | ASSVGELAGVVEQF
TRBJ2-1 | TRBV12-3/TRBV12-4 | ASSFISNPNEQF
TRBJ2-1 | TRBV11-2 | ASSLVAGVRYEQF
TRBJ2-1 | TRBV2 | ASSEEQGAYNEQF
TRBJ1-4 | TRBV3-1 | ASSQEGLNEKLF
TRBJ2-3 | TRBV19 | ASSTAPLSAGKSDTQY
TRBJ2-1 | TRBV2 | ASRLAALQEQF
TRBJ1-2 | TRBV7-3 | ASSSQGNYGYT
TRBJ2-1 | TRBV20-1 | SARDLIGREWPYNEQF
TRBJ1-5 | TRBV12-3/TRBV12-4 | ASSLGQGAQPQH